The 23 T cell receptor beta chains reported below all come from one sample, sequenced in a study of OX40 agonist ivuxolimab in advanced cancers. The data were produced by immunoSEQ multiplex PCR, yet TCRdb's version contains in-frame clones alone and is incomplete. The sample lists under 20,000 clones; around 90% were seen once. Sequencing used CD4+ or CD8+ T cells sorted from blood, obtained in a trial of the OX40 agonist ivuxolimab. These receptor sequences come from an adult with an advanced solid tumor such as melanoma, head and neck, liver or kidney cancer.

The rearrangement uses TRBV5-4 and TRBJ2-5; the D call may be TRBD1 or TRBD2 (6 bases each). CDR3 size: 14 residues. Germline V gene data show CDR1 as SGHNT and CDR2 as YYREEE (reference sequence). V lost 2 bases and J 5 bases, leaving 13 bases between the germline ends. The CDR3 reads CASSLGEGGETQYF. For the CDR3, the DNA is TGTGCCAGCAGCTTAGGGGAAGGGGGGGAGACCCAGTACTTC.

This clone was seen a few times. This chain links TRBV7-9 with TRBJ2-4, with D possibly being TRBD2 (6 bases). The CDR3 is 17 residues long. Germline V gene lookup returns CDR1 SEHNR and CDR2 FQNEAQ (reference sequence). V was cut by 5 bases and J by 2 bases, with 19 bases left in between. This CDR3 reads CASSPRTSWDSKNIQYF. The CDR3 DNA reads TGTGCCAGCAGCCCCCGGACCTCATGGGACTCCAAAAACATTCAGTACTTC.

The CDR3 nucleotides read TGTGCCAGCAGCTCCCCTCCAGATACGCAGTATTTT. It translates to CASSSPPDTQYF. The gene calls are TRBV11-3 and TRBJ2-3; D not resolved. Per the germline V gene, CDR1 is SGHNT and CDR2 is YENEEA. The CDR3 covers 12 residues. Deletions cut 4 bases from V and 4 bases from J, with 6 bases between.

V usage is TRBV4-3 and J usage is TRBJ2-1; possibly TRBD1 or TRBD2 for D (8 bases each). V lost 4 bases and J lost 15, with 25 bases in between. The CDR3 totals 15 residues. CDR1 is LGHNA and CDR2 is YSLEER in the germline V gene. CDR3 sequence reads: CASSPGLQQGAGGFF. The CDR3 DNA follows: TGCGCCAGCAGCCCGGGACTACAGCAGGGGGCGGGGGGGTTCTTC.

This rearrangement joins TRBV10-3 to TRBJ2-5; no firm D call. The end of the DNA aligns better with TRBJ2-7, so the J call may be wrong. This CDR3 comprises 13 residues. Germline V lookup: CDR1 ENHRY, CDR2 SYGVKD. CDR3 coding DNA: TGTGCCATCAGTGAGTCGGCAGTCTACGAGCAGTACTTC. It specifies CAISESAVYEQYF.

The chain links TRBV7-9 to TRBJ1-3, with D uncertain. The CDR3 runs to 11 residues. Per the germline V gene, CDR1 is SEHNR and CDR2 is FQNEAQ (reference sequence). Trimming pared 6 bases from V and 8 bases from J, leaving 8 bases between. The CDR3 here is CASRPGDTIYF. The CDR3 DNA follows: TGTGCCAGCAGACCCGGGGACACCATATATTTT.

V and J are TRBV20-1 and TRBJ2-5; no clear D gene. The V end lost 6 bases, the J end lost 4 bases, and 3 bases lay between the germline ends. There are 9 residues in the CDR3. Germline CDR1 reads DFQATT; CDR2 reads SNEGSKA (reference sequence). CDR3 amino acids: CSAGETQYF. CDR3 nucleotide sequence: TGCAGTGCAGGAGAGACCCAGTACTTC.

The chain couples TRBV11-2 to TRBJ2-3, with 13 bases fitting TRBD2. This CDR3 spans 16 amino acids. Germline CDR1 SGHAT, CDR2 FQNNGV. Trimming at V came to 3 bases and at J to 4 bases, leaving 4 bases not matched to a gene. In DNA form, the CDR3 reads TGTGCCAGCAGCTTCATGGGACTAGCGGGATCAGATACGCAGTATTTT. Protein sequence: CASSFMGLAGSDTQYF.

The chain uses TRBV7-2 and TRBJ2-3; 12 bases are a match to TRBD2. Trimming removed 2 bases from V and 6 bases from J; junction bases left unmatched: 9. Per germline, CDR1 SGHTA and CDR2 FQGNSA. CDR3 length equals 17 residues. The CDR3 sequence: CASSLLPTSGRFDTQYF. CDR3 coding DNA: TGTGCCAGCAGCTTATTACCGACTAGCGGGAGATTTGATACGCAGTATTTT.

This rearrangement joins TRBV29-1 to TRBJ2-2, with a weak D call TRBD2 (6 bases). The ends were cut back, 4 bases at V and 6 bases at J, with 12 bases in the middle. The length of the CDR3 is 13 residues. Germline V CDR1 and CDR2: SQVTM, ANQGSEA. The CDR3 DNA follows: TGCAGCGTTGCACTAGCTATCCCCGGGGAGCTGTTTTTT. It specifies CSVALAIPGELFF.

This sequence joins TRBV7-9 and TRBJ1-1; 8 bases are shared with TRBD1. The CDR3 covers 13 residues. With 3 bases clipped from V and 7 bases from J, the junction kept 4 bases outside the gene matches. Germline V gene data show CDR1 as SEHNR and CDR2 as FQNEAQ (reference sequence). CDR3 in DNA: TGTGCCAGCAGCTTCGGACAGGGCGATGAAGCTTTCTTT. Protein sequence: CASSFGQGDEAFF.

The CDR3: CASSPGTAQETQYF. The CDR3 DNA sequence: TGTGCCAGCAGCCCCGGGACAGCCCAAGAGACCCAGTACTTC. The rearrangement uses TRBV14 and TRBJ2-5; 7 bases fit TRBD1. V lost 4 bases, J lost 1 base, and 3 bases stayed unmatched. CDR3 length equals 14 residues. Germline assignment: CDR1 SGHDN and CDR2 FVKESK.

This chain joins TRBV6-6 and TRBJ2-7; no clear D. The CDR3 is 12 residues long. Germline V gene sequence: CDR1 MNHNY, CDR2 SVGAGI (reference sequence). V was shortened by 10 bases and J by 2 bases, with 12 bases between the two germline ends. The CDR3 protein is CATAPEPYEQYF. The CDR3 nucleotides read TGTGCCACCGCGCCCGAACCCTACGAGCAGTACTTC.

The chain recombines TRBV6-1 with TRBJ2-3; D may be TRBD1 or TRBD2 (5 bases each). V was trimmed by 1 base and J by 2 bases, leaving 13 bases between them. Germline V lookup: CDR1 MNHNS, CDR2 SASEGT. The CDR3 loop spans 16 amino acids. The CDR3 DNA reads as TGTGCCAGCAGTGAAGGGACAACTAGATACACAGATACGCAGTATTTT. It is translated as CASSEGTTRYTDTQYF.

The chain joins TRBV6-1 to TRBJ2-7; TRBD2 matches at 7 bases. V lost 6 bases to trimming and J lost 2 bases; unmatched junction nucleotides: 7. This CDR3 has 14 amino acids. Germline V CDR1 and CDR2: MNHNS, SASEGT. CDR3 nucleotide sequence: TGTGCCAGCAGCATCTTTGGGGGGGCCTACGAGCAGTACTTC. This sequence encodes CASSIFGGAYEQYF.

V is TRBV7-8 and J is TRBJ1-1; D is uncertain. With 5 bases removed from V and 0 bases from J, the gap between germline ends came to 10 bases. Germline CDR1 is SGHVS and CDR2 is FQNEAQ. CDR3 length equals 14 residues. The CDR3 spells CASSRGFMNTEAFF. CDR3 bases: TGTGCCAGCAGCCGAGGGTTCATGAACACTGAAGCTTTCTTT. Together with reference TRBV7-8 and TRBJ1-1, the CDR3 gives the full variable domain: GAGVSQSPRYKVAKRGQDVALRCDPISGHVSLFWYQQALGQGPEFLTYFQNEAQLDKSGLPSDRFFAERPEGSVSTLKIQRTQQEDSAVYLCASSRGFMNTEAFFGQGTRLTVV.

In its sample, this clone was seen once. V usage is TRBV27 and J usage is TRBJ2-1; the match to TRBD2 covers 12 bases. Trimming at V came to 5 bases and at J to 8 bases, leaving 10 bases not matched to a gene. The CDR3 extends over 16 amino acids. The germline CDR1 and CDR2 sequences are MNHEY and SMNVEV (reference sequence). The CDR3 reads CASSSLGLAGFDEQFF. The CDR3 coding sequence is TGTGCCAGCAGTAGCCTAGGACTAGCGGGATTCGATGAGCAGTTCTTC.

The chain couples TRBV19 to TRBJ1-1, with 7 bases aligning to TRBD1. CDR1 is LNHDA, CDR2 SQIVND, per germline (reference sequence). V shed 0 bases, J shed 0 bases, and the junction held 4 bases outside the gene matches. The CDR3 totals 16 residues. The CDR3 is CASSIEAGQLNTEAFF. In nucleotides, the CDR3 is TGTGCCAGTAGTATAGAGGCGGGACAGCTGAACACTGAAGCTTTCTTT.

The chain combines TRBV29-1 with TRBJ2-7; 9 bases agree with TRBD1. Per germline, CDR1 SQVTM and CDR2 ANQGSEA. The CDR3 sequence is 14 residues long. The trim removed 1 base at V and 3 bases at J, leaving 4 bases unmatched. CDR3 nucleotides: TGCAGCGTTGAAGGTGGGACAGGGATCTACGAGCAGTACTTC. It specifies CSVEGGTGIYEQYF.

This chain uses TRBV7-9 with TRBJ1-4; 7 bases map to TRBD1. V was pared by 7 bases and J by 7 bases, with 3 bases of the junction left unmatched. This CDR3 comprises 12 residues. CDR1 and CDR2 from the germline V gene are SEHNR and FQNEAQ (reference sequence). Here the CDR3 reads CASTQGVEKLFF. The CDR3 DNA follows: TGTGCCAGCACCCAGGGGGTTGAAAAACTGTTTTTT.

This clone was detected once. CDR3 bases: TGTGCCAGCAGTTTCCAGGGACCATACTACGAGCAGTACTTC. Protein: CASSFQGPYYEQYF. The chain combines TRBV27 with TRBJ2-7; D may correspond to TRBD1 or TRBD2 (5 bases each). Germline V gives CDR1 MNHEY, CDR2 SMNVEV (reference sequence). The V end lost 3 bases, the J end lost 3 bases, and 12 bases lay between the germline ends. The CDR3 runs to 14 residues.

The chain is built from TRBV25-1 and TRBJ1-1; no clear D. Germline V gene data show CDR1 as MGHDK and CDR2 as SYGVNS. This CDR3 comprises 15 residues. The germline V and J ends were trimmed by 1 base and 1 base, with 10 bases remaining between them. CDR3 coding DNA: TGTGCCAGCAGTGAATCTCGGGGTGCGAACACTGAAGCTTTCTTT. Amino acid sequence: CASSESRGANTEAFF.

V and J are TRBV4-1 and TRBJ2-1; 10 bases agree with TRBD1. V lost 6 bases and J lost 4; bases outside the gene matches: 3. The CDR3 is made up of 14 amino acids. Germline CDR1 reads MGHRA; CDR2 reads YSYEKL. The CDR3 sequence is CASRGTGVYNEQFF. CDR3 DNA sequence: TGCGCCAGCAGAGGGACAGGGGTGTACAATGAGCAGTTCTTC.